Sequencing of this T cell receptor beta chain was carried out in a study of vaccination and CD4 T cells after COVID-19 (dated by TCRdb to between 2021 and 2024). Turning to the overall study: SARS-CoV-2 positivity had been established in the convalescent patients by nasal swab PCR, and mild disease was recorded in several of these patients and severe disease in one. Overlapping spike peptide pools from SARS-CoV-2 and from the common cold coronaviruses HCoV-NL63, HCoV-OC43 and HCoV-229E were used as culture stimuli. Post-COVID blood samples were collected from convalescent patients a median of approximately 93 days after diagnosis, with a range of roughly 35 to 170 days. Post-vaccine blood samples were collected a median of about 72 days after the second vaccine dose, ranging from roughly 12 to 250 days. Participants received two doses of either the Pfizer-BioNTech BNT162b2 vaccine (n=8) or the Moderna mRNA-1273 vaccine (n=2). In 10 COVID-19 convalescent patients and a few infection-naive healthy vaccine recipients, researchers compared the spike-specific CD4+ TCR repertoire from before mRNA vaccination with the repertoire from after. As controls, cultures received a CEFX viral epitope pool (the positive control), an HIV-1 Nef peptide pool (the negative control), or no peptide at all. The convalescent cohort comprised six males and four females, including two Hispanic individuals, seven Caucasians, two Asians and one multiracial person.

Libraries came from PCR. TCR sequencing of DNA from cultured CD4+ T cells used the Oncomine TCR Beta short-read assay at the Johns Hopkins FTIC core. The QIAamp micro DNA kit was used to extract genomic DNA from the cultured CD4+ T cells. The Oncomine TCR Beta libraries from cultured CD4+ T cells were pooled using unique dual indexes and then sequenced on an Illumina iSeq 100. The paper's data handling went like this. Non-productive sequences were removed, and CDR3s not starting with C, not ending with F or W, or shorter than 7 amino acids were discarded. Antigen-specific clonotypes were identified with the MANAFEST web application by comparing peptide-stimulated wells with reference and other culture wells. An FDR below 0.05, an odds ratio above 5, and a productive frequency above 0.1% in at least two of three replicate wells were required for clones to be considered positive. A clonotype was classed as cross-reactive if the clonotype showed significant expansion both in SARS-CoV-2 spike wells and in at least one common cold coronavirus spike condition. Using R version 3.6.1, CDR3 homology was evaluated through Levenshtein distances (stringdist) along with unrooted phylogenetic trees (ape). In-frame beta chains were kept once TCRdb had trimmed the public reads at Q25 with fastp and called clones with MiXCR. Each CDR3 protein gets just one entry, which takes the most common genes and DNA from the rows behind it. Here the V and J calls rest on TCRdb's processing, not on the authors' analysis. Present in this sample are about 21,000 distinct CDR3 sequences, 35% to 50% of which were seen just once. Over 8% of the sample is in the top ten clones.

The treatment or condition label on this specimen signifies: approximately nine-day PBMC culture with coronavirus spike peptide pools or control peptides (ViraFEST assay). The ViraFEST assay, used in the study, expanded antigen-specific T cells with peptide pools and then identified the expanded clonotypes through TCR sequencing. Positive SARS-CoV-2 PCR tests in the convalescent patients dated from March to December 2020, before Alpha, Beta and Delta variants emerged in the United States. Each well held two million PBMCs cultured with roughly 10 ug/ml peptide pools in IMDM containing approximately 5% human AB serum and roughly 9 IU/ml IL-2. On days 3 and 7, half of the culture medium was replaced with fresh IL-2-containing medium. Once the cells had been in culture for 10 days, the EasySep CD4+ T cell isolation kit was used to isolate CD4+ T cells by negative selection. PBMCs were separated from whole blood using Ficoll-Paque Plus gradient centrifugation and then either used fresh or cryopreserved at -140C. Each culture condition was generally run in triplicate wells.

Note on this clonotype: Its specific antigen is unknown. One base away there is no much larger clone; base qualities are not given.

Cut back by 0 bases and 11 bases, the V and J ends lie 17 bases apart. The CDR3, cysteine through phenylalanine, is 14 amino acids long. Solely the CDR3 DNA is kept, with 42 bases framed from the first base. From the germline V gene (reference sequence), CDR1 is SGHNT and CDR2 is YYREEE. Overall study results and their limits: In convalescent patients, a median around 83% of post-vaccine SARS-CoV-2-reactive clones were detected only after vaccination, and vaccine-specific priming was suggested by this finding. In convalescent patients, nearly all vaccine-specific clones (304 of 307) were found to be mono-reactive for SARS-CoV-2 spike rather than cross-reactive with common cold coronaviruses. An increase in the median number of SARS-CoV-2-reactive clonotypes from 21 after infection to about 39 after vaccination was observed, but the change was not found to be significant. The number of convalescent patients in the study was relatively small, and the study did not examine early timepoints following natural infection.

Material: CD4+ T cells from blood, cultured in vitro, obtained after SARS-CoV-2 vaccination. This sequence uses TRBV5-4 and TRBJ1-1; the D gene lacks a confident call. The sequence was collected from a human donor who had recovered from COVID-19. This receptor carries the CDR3 CASSLGGAGRWAFF. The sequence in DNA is TGTGCCAGCAGCTTGGGGGGAGCCGGCCGTTGGGCTTTCTTT.